This TCR beta chain was documented in a study of CD8 T cells in ankylosing spondylitis. By quantitative 5'-RACE with molecular barcodes, the TCR beta libraries were made. MiXCR was run by TCRdb on the 5' RACE reads, yielding one entry per CDR3 protein. The sample shows 200,000 to 250,000 distinct CDR3 sequences, 7% to 8% of them seen only once. From germline, CDR1 is LGHNT and CDR2 FRNRAP. With 7 bases removed from V and 0 bases from J, the gap between germline ends came to 14 bases. The CDR3 sequence is 15 residues long. This clonotype showed up many times. The antigen remains undetermined. Overall study findings and caveats: Seemingly characteristic of ankylosing spondylitis blood was a TCR beta motif consisting of under ten highly homologous variants. Disease-associated clones were reportedly significantly overrepresented in matched ankylosing spondylitis synovial fluid. Disease-associated clones were CD8+ and fairly uncommon in peripheral blood.

The chain carries TRBV12-5 and TRBJ2-3; the D gene is possibly TRBD2 (6 bases). Source material: blood, either unsorted or a sorted T cell fraction (not recorded which). The source is a male donor with ankylosing spondylitis. The CDR3 loop reads CASALGGASTDTQYF. The CDR3 DNA reads as TGTGCTAGTGCCCTGGGGGGAGCTAGCACAGATACGCAGTATTTT. The full variable domain, with the rest looked up from reference TRBV12-5 and TRBJ2-3, is DARVTQTPRHKVTEMGQEVTMRCQPILGHNTVFWYRQTMMQGLELLAYFRNRAPLDDSGMPKDRFSAEMPDATLATLKIQPSEPRDSAVYFCASALGGASTDTQYFGPGTRLTVL.